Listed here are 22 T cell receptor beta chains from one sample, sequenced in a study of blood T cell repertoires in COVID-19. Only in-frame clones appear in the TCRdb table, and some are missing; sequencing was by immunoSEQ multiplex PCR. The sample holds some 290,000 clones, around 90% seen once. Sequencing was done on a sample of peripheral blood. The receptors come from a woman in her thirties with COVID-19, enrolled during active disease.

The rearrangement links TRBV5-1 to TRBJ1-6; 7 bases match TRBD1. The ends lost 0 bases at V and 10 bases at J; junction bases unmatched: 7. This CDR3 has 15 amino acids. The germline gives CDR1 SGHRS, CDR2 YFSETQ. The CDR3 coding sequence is TGCGCCAGCAGCTTGGATTCAGGGGGAAAATCACCCCTCCACTTT. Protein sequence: CASSLDSGGKSPLHF. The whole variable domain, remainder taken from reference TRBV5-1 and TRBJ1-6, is KAGVTQTPRYLIKTRGQQVTLSCSPISGHRSVSWYQQTPGQGLQFLFEYFSETQRNKGNFPGRFSGRQFSNSRSEMNVSTLELGDSALYLCASSLDSGGKSPLHFGNGTRLTVT.

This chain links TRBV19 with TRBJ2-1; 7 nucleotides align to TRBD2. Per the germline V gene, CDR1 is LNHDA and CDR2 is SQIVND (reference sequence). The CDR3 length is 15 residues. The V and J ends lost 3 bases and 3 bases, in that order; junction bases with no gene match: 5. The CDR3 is CASSMASGFYNEQFF. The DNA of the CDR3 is TGTGCCAGTAGTATGGCTAGCGGATTCTACAATGAGCAGTTCTTC.

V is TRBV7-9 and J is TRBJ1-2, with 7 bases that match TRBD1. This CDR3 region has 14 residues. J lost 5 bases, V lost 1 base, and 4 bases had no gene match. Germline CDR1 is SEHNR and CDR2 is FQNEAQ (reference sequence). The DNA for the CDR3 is TGTGCCAGCAGCTTAGGACAGGGAGTGTATGGCTACACCTTC. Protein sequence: CASSLGQGVYGYTF.

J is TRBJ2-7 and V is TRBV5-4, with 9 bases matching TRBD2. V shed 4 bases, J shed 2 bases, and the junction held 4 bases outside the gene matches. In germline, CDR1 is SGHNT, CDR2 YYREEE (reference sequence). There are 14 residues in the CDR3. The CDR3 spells CASSSQREAYEQYF. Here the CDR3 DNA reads TGTGCCAGCAGCAGCCAGCGGGAGGCCTACGAGCAGTACTTC.

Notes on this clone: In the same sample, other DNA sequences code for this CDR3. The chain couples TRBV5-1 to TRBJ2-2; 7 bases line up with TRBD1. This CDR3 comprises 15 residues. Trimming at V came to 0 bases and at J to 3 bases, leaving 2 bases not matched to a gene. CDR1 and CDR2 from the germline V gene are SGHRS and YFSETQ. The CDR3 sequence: CASSLGQGDTGELFF. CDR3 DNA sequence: TGCGCCAGCAGCTTGGGACAGGGAGACACCGGGGAGCTGTTTTTT.

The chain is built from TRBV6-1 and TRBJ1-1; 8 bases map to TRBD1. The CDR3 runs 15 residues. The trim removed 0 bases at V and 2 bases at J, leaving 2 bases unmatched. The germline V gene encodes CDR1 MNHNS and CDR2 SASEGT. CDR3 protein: CASSEATGANTEAFF. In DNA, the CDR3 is TGTGCCAGCAGTGAAGCGACAGGGGCAAACACTGAAGCTTTCTTT.

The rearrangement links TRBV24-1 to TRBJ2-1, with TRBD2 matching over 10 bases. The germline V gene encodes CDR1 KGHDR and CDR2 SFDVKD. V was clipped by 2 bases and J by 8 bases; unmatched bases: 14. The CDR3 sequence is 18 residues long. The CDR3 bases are TGTGCCACCAGTGATTCATCAGCGGGAGGGCCCAGTGATCATGAGCAGTTCTTC. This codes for CATSDSSAGGPSDHEQFF.

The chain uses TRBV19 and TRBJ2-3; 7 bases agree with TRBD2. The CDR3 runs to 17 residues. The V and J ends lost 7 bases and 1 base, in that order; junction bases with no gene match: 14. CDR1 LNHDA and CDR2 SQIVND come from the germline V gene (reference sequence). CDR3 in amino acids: CASNSVPPSGGTDTQYF. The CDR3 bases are TGTGCCAGTAATTCGGTCCCCCCGAGCGGGGGCACAGATACGCAGTATTTT.

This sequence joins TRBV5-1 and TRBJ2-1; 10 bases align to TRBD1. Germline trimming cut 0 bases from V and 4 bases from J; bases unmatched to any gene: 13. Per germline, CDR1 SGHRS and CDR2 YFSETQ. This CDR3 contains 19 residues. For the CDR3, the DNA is TGCGCCAGCAGCTTGGAGGGGGTTTACGGGACAGGGGTTTACAATGAGCAGTTCTTC. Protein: CASSLEGVYGTGVYNEQFF.

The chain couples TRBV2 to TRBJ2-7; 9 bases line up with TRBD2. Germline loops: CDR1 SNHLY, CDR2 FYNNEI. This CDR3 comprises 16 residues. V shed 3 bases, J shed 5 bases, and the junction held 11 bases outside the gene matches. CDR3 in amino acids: CASSDPSGVSPNEQYF. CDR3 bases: TGTGCCAGCAGTGATCCTAGCGGGGTTTCCCCGAACGAGCAGTACTTC. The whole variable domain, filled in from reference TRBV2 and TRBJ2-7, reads EPEVTQTPSHQVTQMGQEVILRCVPISNHLYFYWYRQILGQKVEFLVSFYNNEISEKSEIFDDQFSVERPDGSNFTLKIRSTKLEDSAMYFCASSDPSGVSPNEQYFGPGTRLTVT.

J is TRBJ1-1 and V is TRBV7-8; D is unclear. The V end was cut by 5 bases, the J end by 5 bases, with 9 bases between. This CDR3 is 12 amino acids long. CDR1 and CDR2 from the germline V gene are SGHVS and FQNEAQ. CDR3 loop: CASSGESTEAFF. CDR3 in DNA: TGTGCCAGCAGCGGAGAGAGTACTGAAGCTTTCTTT.

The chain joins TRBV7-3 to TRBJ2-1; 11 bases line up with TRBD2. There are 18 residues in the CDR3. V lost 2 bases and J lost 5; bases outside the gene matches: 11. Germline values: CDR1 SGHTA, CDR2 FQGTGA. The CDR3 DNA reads TGTGCCAGCAGCTTAGCAGCTCTGGGACTAGCGGTAAACAATGAGCAGTTCTTC. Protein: CASSLAALGLAVNNEQFF.

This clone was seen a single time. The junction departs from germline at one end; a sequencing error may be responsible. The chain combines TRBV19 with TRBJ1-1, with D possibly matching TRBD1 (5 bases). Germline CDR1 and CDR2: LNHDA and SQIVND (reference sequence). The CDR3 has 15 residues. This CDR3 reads CASSIRALRNPEAFF. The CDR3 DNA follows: TGTGCCAGTAGTATCAGGGCTCTCAGGAACCCTGAAGCTTTCTTT.

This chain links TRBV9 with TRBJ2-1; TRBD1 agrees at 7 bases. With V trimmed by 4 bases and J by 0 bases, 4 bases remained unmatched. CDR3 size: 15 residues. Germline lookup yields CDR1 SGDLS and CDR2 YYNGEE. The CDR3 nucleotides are TGTGCCAGCAGCAACAGGGGTAGCTCCTACAATGAGCAGTTCTTC. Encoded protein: CASSNRGSSYNEQFF.

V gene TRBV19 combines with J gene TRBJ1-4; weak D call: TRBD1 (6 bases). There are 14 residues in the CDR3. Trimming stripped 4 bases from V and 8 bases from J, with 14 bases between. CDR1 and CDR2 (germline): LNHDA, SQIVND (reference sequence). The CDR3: CASSRGLESEKLFF. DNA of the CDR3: TGTGCCAGTAGTAGGGGGCTTGAATCAGAAAAACTGTTTTTT. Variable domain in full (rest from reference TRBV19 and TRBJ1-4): DGGITQSPKYLFRKEGQNVTLSCEQNLNHDAMYWYRQDPGQGLRLIYYSQIVNDFQKGDIAEGYSVSREKKESFPLTVTSAQKNPTAFYLCASSRGLESEKLFFGSGTQLSVL.

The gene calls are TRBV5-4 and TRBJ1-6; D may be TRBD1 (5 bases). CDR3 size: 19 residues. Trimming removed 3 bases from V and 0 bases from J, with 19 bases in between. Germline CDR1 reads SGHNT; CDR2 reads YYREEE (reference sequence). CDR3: CASSSGPPEGSSYNSPLHF. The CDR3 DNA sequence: TGTGCCAGCAGCTCGGGACCTCCGGAGGGTAGCTCCTATAATTCACCCCTCCACTTT. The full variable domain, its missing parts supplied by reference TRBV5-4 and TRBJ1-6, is ETGVTQSPTHLIKTRGQQVTLRCSSQSGHNTVSWYQQALGQGPQFIFQYYREEENGRGNFPPRFSGLQFPNYSSELNVNALELDDSALYLCASSSGPPEGSSYNSPLHFGNGTRLTVT.

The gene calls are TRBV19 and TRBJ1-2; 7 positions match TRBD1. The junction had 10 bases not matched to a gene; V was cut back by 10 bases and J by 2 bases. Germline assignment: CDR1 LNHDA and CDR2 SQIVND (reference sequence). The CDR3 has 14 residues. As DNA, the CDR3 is TGTGCCACGAACCCCGGGACAGCCAACTATGGCTACACCTTC. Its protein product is CATNPGTANYGYTF.

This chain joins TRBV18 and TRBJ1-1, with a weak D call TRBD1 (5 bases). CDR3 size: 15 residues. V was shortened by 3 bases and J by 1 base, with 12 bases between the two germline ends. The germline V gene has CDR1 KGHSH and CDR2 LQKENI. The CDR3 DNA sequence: TGTGCCAGCTCACCTGAATCCAGGGCGAACACTGAAGCTTTCTTT. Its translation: CASSPESRANTEAFF.

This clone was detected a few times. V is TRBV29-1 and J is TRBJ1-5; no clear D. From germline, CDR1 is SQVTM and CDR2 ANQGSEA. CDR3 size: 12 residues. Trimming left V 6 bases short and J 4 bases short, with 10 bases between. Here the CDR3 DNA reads TGCAGCGTCCGCGACTATAATCAGCCCCAGCATTTT. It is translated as CSVRDYNQPQHF.

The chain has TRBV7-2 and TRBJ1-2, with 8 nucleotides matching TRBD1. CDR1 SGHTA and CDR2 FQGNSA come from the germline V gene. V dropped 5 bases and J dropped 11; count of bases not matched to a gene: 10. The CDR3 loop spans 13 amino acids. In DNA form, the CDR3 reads TGTGCCAGCAGCCCAGGGACAGGAGGTTCGTACACCTTC. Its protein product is CASSPGTGGSYTF.

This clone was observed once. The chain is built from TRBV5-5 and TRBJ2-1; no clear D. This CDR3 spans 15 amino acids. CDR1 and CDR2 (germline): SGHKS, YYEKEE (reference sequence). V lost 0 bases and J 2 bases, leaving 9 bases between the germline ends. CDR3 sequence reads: CASSLEEWAYNEQFF. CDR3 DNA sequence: TGTGCCAGCAGCTTGGAGGAGTGGGCCTACAATGAGCAGTTCTTC.

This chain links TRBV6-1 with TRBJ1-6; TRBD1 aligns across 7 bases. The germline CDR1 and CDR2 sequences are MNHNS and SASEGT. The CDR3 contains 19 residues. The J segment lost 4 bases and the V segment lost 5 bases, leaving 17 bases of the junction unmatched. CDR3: CASSKGVTKPGQYNSPLHF. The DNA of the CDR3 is TGTGCCAGCAGTAAAGGGGTTACCAAACCGGGACAGTATAATTCACCCCTCCACTTT.